This T cell receptor beta chain originates from a study of cytomegalovirus exposure and HLA in healthy donors. PCR employed 60 Vbeta and 13 Jbeta primers. The data were produced by immunoSEQ multiplex PCR, yet TCRdb's version contains in-frame clones alone and is incomplete. The sample holds 180,000 or so clones; roughly 85% are singletons and the top ten take over 11%. Sequencing input: PBMCs. This receptor was taken from a man aged 50 or older in good health and CMV-seropositive.

CDR3 nucleotide sequence: TGTGCCAGCAGCCCGAGCGGGGGGGGGAACAATGAGCAGTTCTTC. Translation: CASSPSGGGNNEQFF. This sequence joins TRBV5-5 and TRBJ2-1; 10 nucleotides match TRBD2. Per germline, CDR1 SGHKS and CDR2 YYEKEE (reference sequence). The CDR3 is 15 amino acids. Unmatched junction bases numbered 6, after V lost 4 bases and J lost 5 bases.